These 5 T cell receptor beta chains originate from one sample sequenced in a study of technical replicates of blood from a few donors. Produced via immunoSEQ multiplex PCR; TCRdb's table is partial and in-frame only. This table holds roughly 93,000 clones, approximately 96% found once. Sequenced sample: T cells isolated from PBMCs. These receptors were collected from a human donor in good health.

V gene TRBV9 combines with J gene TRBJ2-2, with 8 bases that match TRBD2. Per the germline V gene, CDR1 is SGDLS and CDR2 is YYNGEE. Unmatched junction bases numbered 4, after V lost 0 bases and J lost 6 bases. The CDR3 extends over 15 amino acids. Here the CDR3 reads CASSVGRLASGELFF. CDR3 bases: TGTGCCAGCAGCGTAGGGAGACTAGCGTCCGGGGAGCTGTTTTTT.

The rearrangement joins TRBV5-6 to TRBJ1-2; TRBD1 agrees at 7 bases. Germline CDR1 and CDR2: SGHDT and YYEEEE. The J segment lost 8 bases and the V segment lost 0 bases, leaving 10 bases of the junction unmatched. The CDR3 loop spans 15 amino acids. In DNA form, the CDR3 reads TGTGCCAGCAGCTTGGTAGGGGGCCTAGTGTTGGGCTACACCTTC. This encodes CASSLVGGLVLGYTF.

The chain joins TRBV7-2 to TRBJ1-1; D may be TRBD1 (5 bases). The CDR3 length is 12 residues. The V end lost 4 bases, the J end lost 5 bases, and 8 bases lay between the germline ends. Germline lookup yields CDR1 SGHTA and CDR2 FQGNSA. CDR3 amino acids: CASSSQGTEAFF. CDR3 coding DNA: TGTGCCAGCAGCTCTCAGGGAACTGAAGCTTTCTTT.

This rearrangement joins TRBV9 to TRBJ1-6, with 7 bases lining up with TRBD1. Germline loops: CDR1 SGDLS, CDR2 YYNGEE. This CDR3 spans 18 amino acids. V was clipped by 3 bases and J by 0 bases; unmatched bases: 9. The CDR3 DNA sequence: TGTGCCAGCAGCGCGGACCCGGGACAGAGCTCCTATAATTCACCCCTCCACTTT. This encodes CASSADPGQSSYNSPLHF.

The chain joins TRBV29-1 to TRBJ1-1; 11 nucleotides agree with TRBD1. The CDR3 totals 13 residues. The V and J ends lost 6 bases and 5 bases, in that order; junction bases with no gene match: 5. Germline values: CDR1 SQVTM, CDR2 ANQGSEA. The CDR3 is CSVDRGQGTEAFF. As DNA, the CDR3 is TGCAGCGTGGACAGGGGGCAAGGGACTGAAGCTTTCTTT.